This TCR beta chain came from a study of control samples from healthy donors and cancer patients. The table came from immunoSEQ multiplex PCR; TCRdb's copy has only in-frame clones and leaves some out. The sample carries approximately 150,000 clones, more than 85% recorded once. The germline gives CDR1 SGDLS, CDR2 YYNGEE. This CDR3 comprises 12 residues. Trimming took 0 bases from V and 6 from J, leaving 7 bases between them. The receptor was isolated from a man between 25 and 39 years old in good health. Sequencing was carried out using blood. The chain carries TRBV9 and TRBJ2-7; no firm D call. The CDR3 protein is CASSVGEGEQYF. CDR3 sequence (DNA): TGTGCCAGCAGCGTAGGAGAAGGCGAGCAGTACTTC. The whole variable domain, filled in from reference TRBV9 and TRBJ2-7, reads DSGVTQTPKHLITATGQRVTLRCSPRSGDLSVYWYQQSLDQGLQFLIQYYNGEERAKGNILERFSAQQFPDLHSELNLSSLELGDSALYFCASSVGEGEQYFGPGTRLTVT.